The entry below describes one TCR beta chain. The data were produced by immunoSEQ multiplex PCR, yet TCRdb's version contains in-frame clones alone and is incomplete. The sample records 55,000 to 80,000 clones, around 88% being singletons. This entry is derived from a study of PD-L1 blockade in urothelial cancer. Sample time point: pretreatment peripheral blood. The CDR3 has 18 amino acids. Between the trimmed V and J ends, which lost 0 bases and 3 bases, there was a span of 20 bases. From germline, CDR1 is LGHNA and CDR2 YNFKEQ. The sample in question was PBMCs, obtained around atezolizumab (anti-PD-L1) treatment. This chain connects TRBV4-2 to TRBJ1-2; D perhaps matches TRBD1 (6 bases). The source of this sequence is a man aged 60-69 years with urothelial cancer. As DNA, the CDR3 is TGTGCCAGCAGCCAAGATATGGGGGGGGCCTCCGGGGACTATGGCTACACCTTC. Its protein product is CASSQDMGGASGDYGYTF.